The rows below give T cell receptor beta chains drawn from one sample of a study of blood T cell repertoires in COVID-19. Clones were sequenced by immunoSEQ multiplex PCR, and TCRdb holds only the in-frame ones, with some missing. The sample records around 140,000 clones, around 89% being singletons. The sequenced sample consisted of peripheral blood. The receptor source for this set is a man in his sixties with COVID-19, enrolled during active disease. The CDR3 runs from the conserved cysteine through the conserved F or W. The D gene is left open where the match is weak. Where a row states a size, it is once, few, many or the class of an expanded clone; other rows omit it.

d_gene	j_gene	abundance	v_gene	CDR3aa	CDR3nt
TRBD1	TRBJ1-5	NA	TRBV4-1	CASSQDFRQGDQPQHF	TGCGCCAGCAGCCAAGATTTTCGACAGGGCGATCAGCCCCAGCATTTT
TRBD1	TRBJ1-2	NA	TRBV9	CASSESAGTGYGYTF	TGTGCCAGCAGCGAGTCTGCCGGGACAGGCTATGGCTACACCTTC
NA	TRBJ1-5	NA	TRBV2	CASSEDRAVQPQHF	TGTGCCAGCAGTGAAGACAGGGCTGTTCAGCCCCAGCATTTT
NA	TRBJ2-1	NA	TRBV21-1	CASSKGTGGLGTSYNEQFF	TGTGCCAGCAGCAAAGGGACGGGGGGCCTAGGGACTTCCTACAATGAGCAGTTCTTC
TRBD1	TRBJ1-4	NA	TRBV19	CASSMDQGAEKLFF	TGTGCCAGTAGTATGGATCAGGGGGCTGAAAAACTGTTTTTT
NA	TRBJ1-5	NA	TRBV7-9	CASSLDIQGSNQPQHF	TGTGCCAGCAGCTTAGATATCCAGGGTAGCAATCAGCCCCAGCATTTT
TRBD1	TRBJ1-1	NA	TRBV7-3	CASSLRDRNTEAFF	TGTGCCAGCAGCCTCAGGGACAGGAACACTGAAGCTTTCTTT
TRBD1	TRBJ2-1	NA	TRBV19	CASSHRGGNEQFF	TGTGCCAGTAGCCACAGGGGTGGCAATGAGCAGTTCTTC
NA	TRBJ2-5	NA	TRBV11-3	CASSQTGSETQYF	TGTGCCAGCAGCCAAACAGGGTCGGAGACCCAGTACTTC
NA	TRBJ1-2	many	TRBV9	CASSVDERRGYTF	TGTGCCAGCAGCGTAGATGAGCGGCGAGGCTACACCTTC
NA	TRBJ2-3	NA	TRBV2	CASTTVDTQYF	TGTGCCAGCACCACGGTCGATACGCAGTATTTT
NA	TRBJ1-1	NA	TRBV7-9	CASSLDPQTEAFF	TGTGCCAGCAGCTTAGATCCCCAGACTGAAGCTTTCTTT
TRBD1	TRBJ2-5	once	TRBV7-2	CASSLDRGLGETQYF	TGTGCCAGCAGCTTAGACAGGGGGCTGGGGGAGACCCAGTACTTC
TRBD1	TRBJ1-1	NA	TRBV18	CASSPGQGSTEAFF	TGTGCCAGCTCACCAGGACAGGGTAGCACTGAAGCTTTCTTT
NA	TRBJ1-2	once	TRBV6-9	CASINGYTF	TGTGCCAGCATTAACGGGTACACCTTC
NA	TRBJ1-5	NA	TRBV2	CASSETVQPQHF	TGTGCCAGCAGTGAAACGGTTCAGCCCCAGCATTTT
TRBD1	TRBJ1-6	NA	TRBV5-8	CASSLVAGGRSPLHF	TGTGCCAGCAGCTTGGTAGCAGGGGGCAGATCACCCCTCCACTTT
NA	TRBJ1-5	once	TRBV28	CASSSRQGIRKPQHF	TGTGCCAGCAGTTCAAGGCAGGGGATCCGGAAGCCCCAGCATTTT
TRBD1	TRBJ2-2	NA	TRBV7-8	CASSLGAKGQFTGELFF	TGTGCCAGCAGCTTAGGGGCGAAGGGACAGTTCACCGGGGAGCTGTTTTTT
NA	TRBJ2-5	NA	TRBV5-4	CASSLQASRQETQYF	TGTGCCAGCAGCTTGCAGGCTTCCCGTCAAGAGACCCAGTACTTC